The rows below give T cell receptor beta chains drawn from one sample of a study of cytomegalovirus exposure and HLA in healthy donors. TCRdb's table, derived via immunoSEQ multiplex PCR, lists solely in-frame clones and lacks some. The sample records 110,000 to 150,000 clones, over 75% being singletons. The sample taken for sequencing was PBMCs. Every receptor here comes from a female donor in good health and CMV-seronegative. CDR3s include the opening cysteine and the closing phenylalanine or tryptophan.

TRBV29-1,TRBJ2-2,CSVGLASNTGELFF
TRBV4-1,TRBJ2-5,CASSQEYLAGEETQYF
TRBV6-6,TRBJ2-7,CASGQGNEQYF
TRBV19,TRBJ1-2,CASSATGTVAYGYTF
TRBV5-8,TRBJ1-5,CASSLGQFNQPQHF
TRBV7-9,TRBJ1-1,CASSVYMGTGMNTEAFF
TRBV5-1,TRBJ2-7,CASSLSVTYEQYF
TRBV11-3,TRBJ2-3,CASSLGVAGATNTDTQYF
TRBV6-1,TRBJ2-3,CASSNDRGTDTQYF
TRBV5-6,TRBJ2-7,CASSLVAGGTHEQYF
TRBV7-9,TRBJ1-5,CASSQGTGDQPQHF
TRBV7-9,TRBJ1-4,CASSSPGQGFEKLFF
TRBV29-1,TRBJ2-4,CSAAGLKNIQYF
TRBV9,TRBJ2-3,CASSVGASFTDTQYF
TRBV18,TRBJ2-1,CASSPKGRELYNEQFF
TRBV7-9,TRBJ1-2,CASSTSGREYGYTF
TRBV6-1,TRBJ2-7,CASSELRLRAYEQYF
TRBV2,TRBJ1-5,CASSVEGDQPQHF
TRBV19,TRBJ2-5,CATGEGLLRAQYF
TRBV27,TRBJ2-3,CASRGDRGSTDTQYF
TRBV2,TRBJ2-2,CASSETGRTGELFF
TRBV11-2,TRBJ2-2,CASSSLLADVSGELFF
TRBV18,TRBJ1-1,CASSPRRGNTEAFF
TRBV15,TRBJ2-7,CATSRETTRAAEQYF
TRBV21-1,TRBJ1-5,CASSKPTGLGHQPQHF
TRBV2,TRBJ2-3,CASRGGLLDF
TRBV27,TRBJ2-2,CASSPSDYSNTGELFF
TRBV5-6,TRBJ2-7,CASSLKGDTSYEQYF
TRBV5-1,TRBJ1-2,CASSLGDRDFHGYTF
TRBV4-1,TRBJ2-7,CASSQDPGSYEQYF
TRBV2,TRBJ2-6,CASSLRDSWANVLTF
TRBV19,TRBJ2-7,CASTPGQASSYEQYF
TRBV28,TRBJ2-1,CASSLRGGASNEQFF
TRBV10-1,TRBJ1-1,CASSPGIMSTEAFF
TRBV11-3,TRBJ2-3,CASSLGGTSGRDTQYF
TRBV6-5,TRBJ1-2,CASSPGRGWDGYTF
TRBV28,TRBJ2-2,CASSLSGQQNTGELFF
TRBV19,TRBJ2-3,CASSATSGRAGDTQYF
TRBV9,TRBJ2-2,CASSVRLAGPRGTGELFF
TRBV5-4,TRBJ2-6,CASSPPGQGAGANVLTF
TRBV27,TRBJ2-3,CASKLLSGGTDTQYF
TRBV4-1,TRBJ2-7,CASSHKIGTGHREQYF
TRBV25-1,TRBJ2-1,CASSELANEQFF
TRBV19,TRBJ1-5,CASSGGTASNQPQHF
TRBV5-6,TRBJ2-1,CASSLVAGGMNEQFF
TRBV5-1,TRBJ1-5,CASSLGGSQPQHF
TRBV2,TRBJ1-1,CASTRGENTEAFF
TRBV4-1,TRBJ2-5,CASSLYSGAEETQYF
TRBV7-9,TRBJ1-4,CASSLDRGPTNEKLFF
TRBV19,TRBJ2-5,CASSPRVEETQYF
TRBV28,TRBJ1-5,CASRTHRGQPQHF
TRBV7-8,TRBJ2-7,CASSLETGLTYEQYF
TRBV9,TRBJ2-3,CASNVGSGAGTDTQYF
TRBV5-8,TRBJ2-7,CASSLEPGLREQYF
TRBV28,TRBJ1-2,CASSSGMGYGYTF
TRBV29-1,TRBJ1-1,CSVGQGGDTEAFF
TRBV19,TRBJ1-1,CASSADRPMSTEAFF
TRBV19,TRBJ1-2,CAIPGGPEGYTF
TRBV28,TRBJ1-3,CASSLKRGNTIYF
TRBV6-5,TRBJ1-5,CASSIRQNQPQHF